Below, one T cell receptor beta chain is given with its context. This receptor's antigen is unknown. The sample holds no much larger clone one base away, and base qualities are not on file. Counted from cysteine to phenylalanine, this CDR3 has 16 amino acids. Only the CDR3 DNA is retained, 48 bases long and in frame from the first base. Trimming removed 0 bases from V and 3 bases from J; the gene matches leave 8 bases unexplained. For CDR1 and CDR2, the germline V gene lists SGDLS and YYNGEE. This sample is part of a study of cytomegalovirus exposure and HLA in healthy donors (dated by TCRdb to 2016 to 2017). For the wider study: An earlier analysis of some 550 of the donors reported approximately 300 Gb of sequence data and around 120 million unique TCR beta sequences from about 180 million T cells. A later analysis re-examined previously published TCR beta repertoires from more than 600 donors and added high-resolution HLA genotyping to investigate patterns of TCR occurrence. In the later analysis, no new phenotypic data were used to find candidate immune exposures; instead, reliance was placed on TCR beta sequences and their occurrence across donors. To predict cytomegalovirus infection status, the study combined high-throughput TCR immunosequencing, statistical association of individual TCRs with disease status, and machine learning. Of the roughly 390 genotyped donors, approximately 80% were placed in the genetic ancestry cluster associated with self-reported Caucasian donors. Around 330 gigabases of sequencing data and around 80 million unique TCR sequences made up an early release that covered approximately 620 HLA-typed donors. The study was designed to test whether signatures of past pathogen exposure could be identified by cataloging public T cell receptors. To decide whether each TCR beta V gene segment behaved as functional or pseudogenic, an earlier analysis of some 580 of the donors relied on high-throughput TCR beta sequencing. The study used immunosequencing to profile the T cell repertoires of approximately 690 subjects and linked those repertoires to cytomegalovirus serostatus. HLA typing covered class I and class II loci at four-digit resolution. All discovery cohort repertoires had been generated using a single sequencing platform. Across 398 genotyped donors of the cohort, an average of roughly 250,000 unique TCR beta nucleotide sequences per donor were sequenced, and roughly 17% of those sequences were non-productive. A handful of DR-DQ haplotypes were handled as single units for association and clustering because linkage in the cohort was strong. Typing coverage varied by locus: roughly 629-640 donors for A, B, C, DRB1 and DQB1; about 520 for DQA1; around 610 for DPA1; around 450 for DPB1. Donor age, sex, ethnicity and CMV serostatus were compiled together with the repertoire data. A later genetic analysis took genome-wide SNP genotypes for about 60% of the roughly 670 donors and used that subset as a discovery cohort. A separate validation cohort of roughly 130 different subjects was used in addition to the 666-subject first cohort. Overall study outcomes, separate from this receptor: Correlated functional status among segregating V segments might be attributable to linkage disequilibrium, but an unknown experimental factor could not be ruled out. A later analysis associated 15,000 to 20,000 TCR beta sequences with specific HLA alleles at a false discovery rate of 0.05. Only TCR beta chains were sequenced in this cohort, and the absence of alpha or paired-chain data limited detectable features. Because HLA typing was missing for some donors at each locus, association tests included only the typed subset. The sequencing pipeline was judged likely to have produced a cluster of highly shared sequence variants as a technical artifact. Strong co-occurrence of HLA alleles, especially DR and DQ, made assigning TCR associations to individual alleles difficult. In a later analysis, several top co-occurrence clusters were reported to appear linked to parvovirus B19, influenza, CMV and Epstein-Barr virus. Because counts were too low, around 17 rarely observed V segments, including chromosome 9 orphons, were left out of the earlier analysis of 587 of the donors. In a later analysis, TCR association rates were found to vary across HLA loci, with the most associated TCRs seen for DRB1 alleles and the fewest for HLA-C alleles. The 87-base-pair reads could not distinguish some IMGT-functional V segments, including TRBV6-2 and TRBV6-3, so those segments were excluded. A later genetic analysis associated a missense DCLRE1C variant with V-gene and J-gene trimming of TCR beta chains, and an independent cohort replicated the association. In a later analysis, HLA-associated TCR beta chains were found to be more clonally expanded and to have lower generation probabilities than equally common non-associated chains. According to a later analysis, most CMV-associated TCR beta chains appeared to be HLA-restricted, and the HLA associations seemed to be driven largely by CMV exposure. An earlier analysis of approximately 500 of the donors showed that most TCR beta V segments appeared in productive rearrangements either about 87% or about 30% of the time, which broadly matched IMGT annotations. In vitro tests confirmed that a few of the cytomegalovirus-associated TCR beta chains recognize cytomegalovirus antigens. The authors suggested that the approach could potentially be extended to other disease states and immunological phenotypes. Most TCR sequences were observed very rarely across donors, whereas some public TCRs were present in many individuals. In the study, some 160 TCR beta chains were listed as associated with cytomegalovirus. In both the original and validation cohorts, the classifier was reported to diagnose cytomegalovirus status with high specificity and sensitivity. A further reported finding was that TCR beta sequences accurately predicted the HLA-A and HLA-B alleles for most subjects in the first cohort. The only immune exposure information available for the cohort was CMV serostatus. Compared with the roughly 600-donor mean, donors in an Asian-associated ancestry cluster had fewer N-insertions in productive TCRs, according to a later genetic analysis. Roughly uniform sequencing depth across donors was assumed in presence/absence analyses, although this assumption may not hold.

The cohort consisted of approximately 670 healthy bone marrow donors. At the time of sampling, all cohort members were nominally healthy, though unrecorded immune exposures were likely present. The donor tested CMV seropositive and was one of the 289 seropositive cohort members. A peripheral blood sample was provided by each donor, and peripheral blood mononuclear cells were used for TCR beta sequencing. Genomic DNA was extracted from the blood cell samples with the Qiagen DNeasy Blood Extraction Kit. The library was prepared using the immunoSEQ multiplex PCR assay. For the multiplex PCR, a mixture combining 60 forward primers for TCR Vbeta segments and 13 reverse primers for TCR Jbeta segments was used. The CDR3 region of rearranged TCR beta genes was amplified from genomic DNA by a multiplex PCR assay. The Illumina HiSeq System was used to sequence the amplified TCR beta libraries as 87-base-pair reads. Under the source paper's analysis protocol: Across the 670 or so repertoires, a later analysis counted tens of millions of unique TCR beta chains, 9 million to 14 million of which were shared by at least two donors. Raw reads were error-corrected and collapsed into unique sequences with a nearest-neighbor algorithm that merged closely related sequences to remove PCR and sequencing errors. CDR3 sequences were aligned to IMGT reference sequences to assign V, D and J gene segments. For a sequence to be retained, at least a six-nucleotide match to both a V gene segment and a J gene segment was required. Rearrangements were called productive when the CDR3 lacked stop codons and stayed in frame with V and J; all others were non-productive. Following IMGT convention, CDR3 was defined as the stretch from the second conserved V-encoded cysteine up to the conserved J-encoded phenylalanine. The earlier analysis of 500 to 650 of the donors excluded any sequence lacking an unambiguous match to a single V gene segment. In an earlier analysis of more than 500 of the donors, a V segment was called functional when productive rearrangements were above 56.7%, and segregating when the standard deviation between donors exceeded 5%. A statistical classification framework was developed to diagnose cytomegalovirus status using the catalog of TCR beta chain sequences. In a later analysis, TCR nucleotide sequences were compared against IMGT/GENE-DB human TR gene sequences so that V and J genes could be assigned. In a later analysis, CDR3 sequences and most-parsimonious VDJ recombination scenarios were assigned using the TCRdist pipeline. In a later analysis, each TCR beta chain was defined by its CDR3 amino acid sequence together with its V-gene family, and reads without a unique V-gene family were excluded. To address suspected cross-contamination and a sequencing artifact, a later analysis removed a few hundred highly shared, low-generation-probability nucleotide sequences. For each public chain, a later analysis derived a clonal expansion index from normalized ranks of inferred template counts within each repertoire. In a later analysis, generation probabilities were computed with a VDJ recombination model fitted to out-of-frame rearrangements, and the resulting probabilities were checked against IGoR. Hypergeometric tests were used in a later analysis to score TCR-TCR, TCR-HLA and TCR-CMV co-occurrence, with a repertoire-size bias correction applied to the TCR pairs. In a later analysis, false discovery rates were estimated by permuting HLA or CMV assignments 20 times. In a later analysis, co-occurring TCRs were grouped with DBSCAN, and TCRdist sequence similarity was added when clustering was performed within HLA-allele-positive subsets. Repertoires with fewer than 30,000 or more than 120,000 public chains, plus five repertoires with anomalous nucleotide sharing, were excluded from co-occurrence clustering. This immuneACCESS table, as held by TCRdb, lists in-frame sequences with V and J called but not all clones. Of the missing ones, under half trace to an unresolved V gene in checked studies; the others have no known cause. Clone size and the V and J calls come from that table; the DNA yielded D and trimming. This sample gives 200,000 to 300,000 clones in total; 84% of them show up just once. The top ten clones comprise 1.5% to 2% of the sample.

The V and J genes are TRBV9 and TRBJ2-7; 8 bases in the junction line up with TRBD2. The TCR sequence derives from a middle-aged woman in good health and CMV-seropositive. Sequencing used PBMCs. CDR3 protein: CASSVGGLGNLYEQYF. The nucleotide sequence reads as follows: TGTGCCAGCAGCGTAGGGGGACTAGGGAACCTCTACGAGCAGTACTTC.